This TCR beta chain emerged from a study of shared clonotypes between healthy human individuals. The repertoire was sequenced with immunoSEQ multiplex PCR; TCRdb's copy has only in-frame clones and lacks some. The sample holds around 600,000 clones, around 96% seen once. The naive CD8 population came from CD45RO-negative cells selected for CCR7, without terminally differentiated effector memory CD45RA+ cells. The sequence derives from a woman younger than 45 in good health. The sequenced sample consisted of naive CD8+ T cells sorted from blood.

The CDR3 sequence is CASGLVGVSGANVLTF. The CDR3 DNA sequence: TGTGCTAGTGGTTTGGTAGGGGTCTCTGGGGCCAACGTCCTGACTTTC. The J gene is TRBJ2-6, the V gene TRBV12-5, with D maybe TRBD1 (5 bases). Germline CDR1 reads LGHNT; CDR2 reads FRNRAP. This CDR3 is built from 16 residues. With 0 bases removed from V and 0 bases from J, the gap between germline ends came to 6 bases.